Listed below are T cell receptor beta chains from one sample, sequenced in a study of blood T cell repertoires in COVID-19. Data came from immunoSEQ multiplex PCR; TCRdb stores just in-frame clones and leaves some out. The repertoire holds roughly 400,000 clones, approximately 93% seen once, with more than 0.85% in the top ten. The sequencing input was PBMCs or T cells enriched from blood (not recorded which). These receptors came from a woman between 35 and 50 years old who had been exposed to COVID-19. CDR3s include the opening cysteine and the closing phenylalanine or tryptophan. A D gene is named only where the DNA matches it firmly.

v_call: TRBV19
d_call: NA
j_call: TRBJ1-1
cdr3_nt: TGTGCCAGTAATGAGACACCGAACACTGAAGCTTTCTTT
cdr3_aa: CASNETPNTEAFF

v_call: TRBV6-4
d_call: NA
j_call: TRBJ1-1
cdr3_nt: TGTGCCAGCAGTGACCACCCTGGAGCTGAAGCTTTCTTT
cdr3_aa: CASSDHPGAEAFF

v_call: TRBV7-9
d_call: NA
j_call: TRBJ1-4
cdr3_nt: TGTGCCAGCAGCACGGGGGCGGGGGCGAATGAAAAACTGTTTTTT
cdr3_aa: CASSTGAGANEKLFF

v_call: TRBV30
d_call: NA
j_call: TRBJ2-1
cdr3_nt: TGTGCCTGGAGTGTAATGCCAGGGGCGGATGAGCAGTTCTTC
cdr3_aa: CAWSVMPGADEQFF

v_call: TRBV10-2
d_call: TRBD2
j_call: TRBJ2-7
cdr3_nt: TGCGCCACCACCGGGGATAGCGGGGAGCTTGAGCAGTACTTC
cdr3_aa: CATTGDSGELEQYF

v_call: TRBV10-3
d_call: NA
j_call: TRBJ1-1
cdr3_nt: TGTGCCATCGGCCCACACACCATCGAAGCTTTCTTT
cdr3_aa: CAIGPHTIEAFF

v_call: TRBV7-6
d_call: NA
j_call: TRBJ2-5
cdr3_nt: TGTGCCAGCAGCTCGACAGATCAAGAGACCCAGTACTTC
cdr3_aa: CASSSTDQETQYF

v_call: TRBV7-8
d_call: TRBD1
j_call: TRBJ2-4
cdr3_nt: TGTGCCAGCAGGCCACAGGGGGACAAAAACATTCAGTACTTC
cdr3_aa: CASRPQGDKNIQYF

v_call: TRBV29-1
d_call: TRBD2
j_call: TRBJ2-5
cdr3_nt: TGCAGCGCCAGAGGGCCTAGCGGGGGGGCCCAAGAGACCCAGTACTTC
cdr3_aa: CSARGPSGGAQETQYF

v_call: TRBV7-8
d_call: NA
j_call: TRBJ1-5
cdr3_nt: TGTGCCAGCAGCCCCAGCCTAGGGGCGAATCAGCCCCAGCATTTT
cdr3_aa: CASSPSLGANQPQHF